The 8 T cell receptor beta chains listed next were all sequenced from one sample in a study of PD-1 blockade in classical Hodgkin lymphoma. In every patient, relapse followed autologous stem cell transplantation, while exposure to brentuximab vedotin differed. Clones were read by immunoSEQ multiplex PCR, and TCRdb kept only the in-frame ones, dropping some. The sample has about 150,000 clones; approximately 80% are singletons. The source material was peripheral blood mononuclear cells (PBMCs), sampled before the second cycle of nivolumab. The receptors were gathered from a human donor with classical Hodgkin lymphoma.

This clone was observed a handful of times. The genes are TRBV7-9 and TRBJ1-6; D ambiguous. V lost 5 bases and J 8 bases, leaving 10 bases between the germline ends. Germline values: CDR1 SEHNR, CDR2 FQNEAQ (reference sequence). CDR3 length equals 13 residues. CDR3 sequence reads: CASSRWPDSPLHF. CDR3 sequence (DNA): TGTGCCAGCAGCCGCTGGCCCGATTCACCCCTCCACTTT. Looking up the rest from reference TRBV7-9 and TRBJ1-6 gives the full variable domain: DTGVSQNPRHKITKRGQNVTFRCDPISEHNRLYWYRQTLGQGPEFLTYFQNEAQLEKSRLLSDRFSAERPKGSFSTLEIQRTEQGDSAMYLCASSRWPDSPLHFGNGTRLTVT.

The V and J genes are TRBV19 and TRBJ2-5; TRBD2 is a possible D gene (5 bases). The CDR3 sequence is 13 residues long. Trimming removed 1 base from V and 7 bases from J, with 10 bases in between. Germline CDR1 reads LNHDA; CDR2 reads SQIVND (reference sequence). CDR3 residues: CASSIGGHRTQYF. CDR3 bases: TGTGCCAGTAGTATAGGAGGGCACAGGACCCAGTACTTC.

The CDR3 coding sequence is TGTGCCAGCAGTCCTCGGGGGGCCTACGAGCAGTACTTC. It codes for CASSPRGAYEQYF. The chain carries TRBV6-6 and TRBJ2-7; 7 nucleotides line up with TRBD2. This CDR3 has 13 residues. Per the germline V gene, CDR1 is MNHNY and CDR2 is SVGAGI (reference sequence). The ends lost 5 bases at V and 2 bases at J; junction bases unmatched: 3.

A remark on this clone: A read error is the likely source, as a far larger clone sits one nucleotide away. V usage is TRBV6-5 and J usage is TRBJ2-7, with 10 bases identical to TRBD1. CDR3 length: 12 residues. The V gene's germline CDR1 is MNHEY and CDR2 SVGAGI. The V gene end was trimmed by 8 bases and the J gene end by 5 bases; junction bases not matched to a gene: 3. DNA for the CDR3: TGTGCCAGCGGGACAGGGGACCACGAGCAGTACTTC. Its translation: CASGTGDHEQYF.

The table lists this clone with a count of one. The chain couples TRBV28 to TRBJ1-3; 7 bases agree with TRBD1. V shed 5 bases, J shed 3 bases, and the junction held 7 bases outside the gene matches. The germline gives CDR1 MDHEN, CDR2 SYDVKM. The CDR3 loop spans 15 amino acids. This CDR3 reads CASSTIRGYGNTIYF. The DNA for the CDR3 is TGTGCCAGCAGTACCATCAGGGGGTATGGAAACACCATATATTTT. Supplemented by reference TRBV28 and TRBJ1-3, the full variable domain reads DVKVTQSSRYLVKRTGEKVFLECVQDMDHENMFWYRQDPGLGLRLIYFSYDVKMKEKGDIPEGYSVSREKKERFSLILESASTNQTSMYLCASSTIRGYGNTIYFGEGSWLTVV.

This chain uses TRBV5-4 with TRBJ2-2; 14 nucleotides line up with TRBD2. CDR1 and CDR2 from the germline V gene are SGHNT and YYREEE (reference sequence). Germline trimming cut 4 bases from V and 4 bases from J; bases unmatched to any gene: 3. The CDR3 length is 16 residues. This chain's CDR3 is CASSPGLAGATGELFF. The CDR3 region has the DNA TGTGCCAGCAGCCCGGGACTAGCGGGAGCCACCGGGGAGCTGTTTTTT.

This chain links TRBV4-2 with TRBJ2-5, with 9 bases fitting TRBD1. CDR1 and CDR2 from the germline V gene are LGHNA and YNFKEQ. The CDR3 extends over 18 amino acids. V lost 1 base and J lost 4; bases outside the gene matches: 13. DNA of the CDR3: TGTGCCAGCAGCCAAGGCCCCTCCCGACAGGGGGGGAGAGAGACCCAGTACTTC. It encodes CASSQGPSRQGGRETQYF.

This sequence joins TRBV2 and TRBJ2-3; 8 bases map to TRBD2. The CDR3 covers 14 residues. J gave up 5 bases and V 6 bases, and 7 bases lay outside the gene matches. Germline V gives CDR1 SNHLY, CDR2 FYNNEI. The DNA for the CDR3 is TGTGCCAGCAGATCGAGCGGGGGTGGAGATACGCAGTATTTT. Translated: CASRSSGGGDTQYF.